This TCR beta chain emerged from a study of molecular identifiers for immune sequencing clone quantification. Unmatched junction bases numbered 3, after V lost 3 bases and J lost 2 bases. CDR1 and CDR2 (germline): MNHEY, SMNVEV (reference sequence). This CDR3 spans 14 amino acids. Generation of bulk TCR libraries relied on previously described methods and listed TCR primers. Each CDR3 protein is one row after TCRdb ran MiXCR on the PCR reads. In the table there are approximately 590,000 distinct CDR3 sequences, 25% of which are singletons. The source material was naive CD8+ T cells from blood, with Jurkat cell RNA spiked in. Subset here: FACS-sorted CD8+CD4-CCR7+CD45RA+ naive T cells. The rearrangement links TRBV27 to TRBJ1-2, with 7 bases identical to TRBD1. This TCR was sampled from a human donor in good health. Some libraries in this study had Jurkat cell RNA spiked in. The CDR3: CASSLTGSNYGYTF. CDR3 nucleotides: TGTGCCAGCAGTTTGACAGGGTCCAACTATGGCTACACCTTC.